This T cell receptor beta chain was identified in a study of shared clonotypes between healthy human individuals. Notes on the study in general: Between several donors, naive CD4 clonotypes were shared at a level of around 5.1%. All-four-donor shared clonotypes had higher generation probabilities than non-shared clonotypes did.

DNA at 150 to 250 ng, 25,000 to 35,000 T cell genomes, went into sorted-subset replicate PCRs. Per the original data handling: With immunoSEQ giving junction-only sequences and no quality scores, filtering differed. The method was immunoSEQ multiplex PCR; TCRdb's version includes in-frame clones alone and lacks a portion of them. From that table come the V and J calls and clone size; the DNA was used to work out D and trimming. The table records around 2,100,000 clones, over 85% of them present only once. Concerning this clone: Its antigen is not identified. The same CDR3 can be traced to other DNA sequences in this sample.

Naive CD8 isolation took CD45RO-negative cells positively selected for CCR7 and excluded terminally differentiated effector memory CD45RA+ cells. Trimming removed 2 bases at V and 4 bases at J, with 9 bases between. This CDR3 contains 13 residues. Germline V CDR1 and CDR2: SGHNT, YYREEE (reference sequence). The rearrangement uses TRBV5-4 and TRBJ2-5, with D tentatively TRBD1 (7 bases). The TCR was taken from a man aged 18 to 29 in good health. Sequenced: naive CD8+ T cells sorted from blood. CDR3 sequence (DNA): TGTGCCAGCAGCTTCCAGGGGGGAGAGACCCAGTACTTC. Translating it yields CASSFQGGETQYF.